This T cell receptor (beta chain) was documented in a study of long-term antiretroviral therapy in people with HIV. Study-wide context: The oldest specimens predate the 2015 immediate-ART recommendation by about a decade.

Study-wide results and caveats: Clones that had undergone expansion before ART dominated the repertoire at all time points.

The libraries were made with immunoSEQ v3.0 at survey level. Assay used: immunoSEQ multiplex PCR; TCRdb lists only in-frame clones, some missing. The table records roughly 18,000 clones, approximately 93% of them present only once. CDR3 length equals 13 residues. Looked up from germline, CDR1 is SGHTA and CDR2 is FQGNSA. V was pared by 2 bases and J by 2 bases, with 7 bases between. To note about this clone: Its target is not known.

Every participant with HIV received treatment in the United States. The sample consisted of unsorted PBMCs, taken 0.6 years after starting antiretroviral therapy. The V and J genes are TRBV7-2 and TRBJ2-7; the D gene is possibly TRBD1 (6 bases). This clonotype was sampled from a woman aged 40 to 50 with HIV. The DNA for the CDR3 is TGTGCCAGCAGCTTAACAGGGACCTACGAGCAGTACTTC. This translates into CASSLTGTYEQYF.